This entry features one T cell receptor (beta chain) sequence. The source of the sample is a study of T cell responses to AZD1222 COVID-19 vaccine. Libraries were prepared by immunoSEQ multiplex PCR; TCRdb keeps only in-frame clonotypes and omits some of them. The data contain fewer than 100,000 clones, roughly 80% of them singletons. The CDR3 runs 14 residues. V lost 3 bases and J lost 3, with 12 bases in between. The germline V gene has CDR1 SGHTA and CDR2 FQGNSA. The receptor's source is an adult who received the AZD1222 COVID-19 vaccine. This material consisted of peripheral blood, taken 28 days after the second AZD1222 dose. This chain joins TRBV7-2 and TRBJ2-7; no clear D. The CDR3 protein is CASSLTYSDYEQYF. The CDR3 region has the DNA TGTGCCAGCAGCTTGACATACAGCGACTACGAGCAGTACTTC.